This TCR beta chain derives from a study of T-cell reconstitution after alpha-beta-depleted transplantation in children. Study findings and constraints: Diversity of TCRbeta at day 60 was high in some patients, arising from surviving recipient T cells and thymic progenitors.

This clonotype turned up a few times. Its specificity is unknown. Looked up from germline, CDR1 is MDHEN and CDR2 is SYDVKM. The germline V and J ends were trimmed by 3 bases and 5 bases, with 13 bases remaining between them. CDR3 length equals 14 residues. The library targeted TCRbeta and was prepared with unique molecular identifiers. TCRdb re-called the PCR reads through MiXCR, storing one row per CDR3 protein. Among about 980,000 distinct CDR3 sequences listed, roughly 29% were seen once. This specimen consisted of PBMCs, mostly from graft donor cells, obtained 360 days after TCRalphabeta/CD19-depleted stem cell transplant. The V call is TRBV28, the J call TRBJ2-5; D not resolved. The origin of this receptor is a boy younger than two who had a stem cell transplant for SCID, so the T cells may come from the graft donor. CDR3: CASSFLDILETQYF. In nucleotides, the CDR3 is TGTGCCAGCAGTTTCCTCGATATTCTGGAGACCCAGTACTTC.